The rows below give T cell receptor beta chains drawn from one sample of a study of blood T cell repertoires in COVID-19. Clones were read by immunoSEQ multiplex PCR, and TCRdb kept only the in-frame ones, dropping some. The repertoire has fewer than 180,000 clones, around 85% of them found once; the top ten carry more than 3%. Sequencing was done on a sample of peripheral blood. These receptor sequences come from a man between 65 and 85 years old with acute or convalescent COVID-19. Both conserved end residues are part of each CDR3. The D gene is left open where the match is weak. Clone size is stated in some rows and not others, as once, few, many or a class when expanded.

v_gene	abundance	d_gene	len	j_gene	CDR3aa	CDR3nt
TRBV5-5	.	.	13	TRBJ1-2	CASSQGGDYGYTF	TGTGCCAGCAGCCAGGGTGGAGACTATGGCTACACCTTC
TRBV15	.	TRBD1	14	TRBJ2-3	CATSRDRGWDTQYF	TGTGCCACCAGCAGAGACAGGGGGTGGGATACGCAGTATTTT
TRBV15	once	TRBD1	16	TRBJ1-5	CATSRDRGRESQPQHF	TGTGCCACCAGCAGGGACAGGGGGCGCGAGTCTCAGCCCCAGCATTTT
TRBV28	.	.	13	TRBJ1-2	CASRQQLSYGYTF	TGTGCCAGCAGGCAACAGCTCTCCTATGGCTACACCTTC
TRBV24-1	.	TRBD1	14	TRBJ1-2	CATSDLNRGHGYTF	TGTGCCACCAGTGATTTGAACAGGGGCCATGGCTACACCTTC
TRBV9	.	TRBD1	15	TRBJ1-1	CASSATGGSMTEAFF	TGTGCCAGCAGCGCGACAGGGGGTAGTATGACTGAAGCTTTCTTT
TRBV12-3/TRBV12-4	.	.	12	TRBJ1-2	CASSFSSFGYTF	TGTGCCAGCAGTTTCTCGAGTTTTGGCTACACCTTC
TRBV11-2	few	.	13	TRBJ2-7	CASSLDPQDEQYF	TGTGCCAGCAGCTTAGATCCCCAGGACGAGCAGTACTTC
TRBV1	few	.	15	TRBJ2-7	CTSSQVRGLQGEQYF	TGCACCAGCAGCCAAGTACGGGGACTTCAGGGCGAGCAGTACTTC
TRBV11-3	once	.	12	TRBJ1-1	CASRRRNTEAFF	TGTGCCAGCAGGAGGAGGAACACTGAAGCTTTCTTT
TRBV9	.	.	14	TRBJ2-2	CASSVGQGTGELFF	TGTGCCAGCAGCGTGGGCCAGGGTACCGGGGAGCTGTTTTTT
TRBV27	few	.	15	TRBJ1-1	CASSLYPGQNTEAFF	TGTGCCAGCAGTTTATACCCCGGACAGAACACTGAAGCTTTCTTT
TRBV27	.	TRBD2	17	TRBJ2-2	CASSSPGTSGRAGELFF	TGTGCCAGCAGTTCCCCAGGGACTAGCGGGAGGGCCGGGGAGCTGTTTTTT
TRBV27	.	.	11	TRBJ2-5	CASRVGETQYF	TGTGCCAGCAGGGTGGGCGAGACCCAGTACTTC
TRBV7-2	once	TRBD2	16	TRBJ2-5	CASSLGLAGSQETQYF	TGTGCCAGCAGCTTGGGGCTAGCGGGATCCCAAGAGACCCAGTACTTC
TRBV7-2	.	TRBD1	14	TRBJ1-2	CASSLQGQGYGYTF	TGTGCCAGCAGCTTGCAGGGACAGGGATATGGCTACACCTTC